This record covers a single T cell receptor (beta chain). As yet, its antigen is unknown. Sequenced by immunoSEQ multiplex PCR; TCRdb stores in-frame clones only, minus some. Found here are fewer than 40,000 clones, 87% of them singletons; the top ten hold around 17%. The data were obtained in a study of T cells in localized non-small cell lung cancer. Study results and limitations: Adjacent lung held a median roughly 60 of the top 100 tumor clones.

This CDR3 comprises 12 residues. Germline V CDR1 and CDR2: LNHDA, SQIVND (reference sequence). The ends were cut back, 10 bases at V and 6 bases at J, with 12 bases in the middle. The chain links TRBV19 to TRBJ2-2; D not resolved. This clonotype was sampled from a man aged 40-75 years with stage III lung adenocarcinoma. The material sequenced was peripheral blood mononuclear cells, taken before any cancer treatment. This CDR3 is CATSSRAGELFF. CDR3 nucleotides: TGTGCCACTTCGTCCCGGGCCGGGGAGCTGTTTTTT.